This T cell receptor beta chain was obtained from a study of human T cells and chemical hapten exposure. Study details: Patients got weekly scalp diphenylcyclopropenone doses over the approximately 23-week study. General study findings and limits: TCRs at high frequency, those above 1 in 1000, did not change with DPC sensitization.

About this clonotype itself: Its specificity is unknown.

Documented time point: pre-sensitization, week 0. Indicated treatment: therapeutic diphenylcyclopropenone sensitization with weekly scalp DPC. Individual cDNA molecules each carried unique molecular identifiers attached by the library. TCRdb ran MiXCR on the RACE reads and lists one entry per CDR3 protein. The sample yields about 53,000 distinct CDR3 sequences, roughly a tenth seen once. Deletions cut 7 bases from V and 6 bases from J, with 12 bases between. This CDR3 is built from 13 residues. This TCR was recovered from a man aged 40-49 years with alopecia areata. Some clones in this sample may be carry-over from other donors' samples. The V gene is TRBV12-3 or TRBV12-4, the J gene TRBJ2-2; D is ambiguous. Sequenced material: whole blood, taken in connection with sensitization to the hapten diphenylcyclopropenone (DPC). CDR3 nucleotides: TGTGCCAGCACCTACTTCCCCCCCGGGGAGCTGTTTTTT. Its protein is CASTYFPPGELFF.